The 27 T cell receptor beta chains presented below share a single source sample, sequenced in a study of blood T cell repertoires in COVID-19. Profiled with immunoSEQ multiplex PCR; TCRdb holds only in-frame clones, not every one. Of a few hundred thousand clones listed, about 85% are singletons. Sequenced: peripheral blood. The receptors here all came from a man aged 60 to 69 with acute or convalescent COVID-19.

Here the CDR3 reads CASSPRQGRNNSPLHF. In DNA, the CDR3 is TGTGCCAGCTCACCCCGACAGGGCAGAAATAATTCACCCCTCCACTTT. The chain couples TRBV18 to TRBJ1-6; 7 nucleotides line up with TRBD1. Germline V gene lookup returns CDR1 KGHSH and CDR2 LQKENI. The CDR3 has 16 amino acids. With V trimmed by 3 bases and J by 5 bases, 7 bases remained unmatched.

The chain employs TRBV7-6 and TRBJ2-7, with D perhaps TRBD2 (5 bases). Germline V gives CDR1 SGHVS, CDR2 FNYEAQ. The V gene lost 1 base and the J gene lost 4 bases, with 11 bases spanning the gap. This CDR3 comprises 14 residues. The CDR3 is CASSLGTRSYEQYF. The CDR3 coding sequence is TGTGCCAGCAGCTTAGGAACTAGAAGTTACGAGCAGTACTTC. Full variable domain (remainder filled in from reference TRBV7-6 and TRBJ2-7): GAGVSQSPRYKVTKRGQDVALRCDPISGHVSLYWYRQALGQGPEFLTYFNYEAQQDKSGLPNDRFSAERPEGSISTLTIQRTEQRDSAMYRCASSLGTRSYEQYFGPGTRLTVT.

The chain is built from TRBV7-6 and TRBJ2-3, with a tentative D call TRBD2 (5 bases). This CDR3 has 15 residues. Germline CDR1 reads SGHVS; CDR2 reads FNYEAQ. Trimming pared 3 bases from V and 4 bases from J, leaving 14 bases between. The CDR3 DNA follows: TGTGCCAGCAGCTTTGGCGTGTCGAGGGCAGATACGCAGTATTTT. This encodes CASSFGVSRADTQYF.

This clone came up once. Written as DNA, the CDR3 is TGTGCCATCAGTCCGGACACGGTAGCCAAAAACATTCAGTACTTC. Its protein is CAISPDTVAKNIQYF. J is TRBJ2-4 and V is TRBV10-3; the D gene is possibly TRBD1 (5 bases). V gave up 5 bases and J gave up 0 bases, with 11 bases separating them. CDR3 length: 15 amino acids. Per the germline V gene, CDR1 is ENHRY and CDR2 is SYGVKD.

V usage is TRBV3-1 (or the pseudogene TRBV3-2) and J usage is TRBJ1-2; a possible D gene is TRBD1 (5 bases). V was pared by 1 base and J by 6 bases, with 9 bases between. Germline assignment: CDR1 LGHDT and CDR2 YNNKEL (reference sequence). This CDR3 contains 13 residues. The CDR3 nucleotides are TGTGCCAGCAGCCAAGCCGGGGGTGATGGCTACACCTTC. Residues: CASSQAGGDGYTF.

The chain combines TRBV30 with TRBJ1-6; D is ambiguous. CDR1 and CDR2 from the germline V gene are GTSNPN and SVGIG (reference sequence). V was cut by 0 bases and J by 2 bases, with 14 bases left in between. The CDR3 consists of 17 residues. Here the CDR3 reads CAWSVQRVKTYNSPLHF. The CDR3 DNA sequence: TGTGCCTGGAGTGTACAGAGGGTAAAAACCTATAATTCACCCCTCCACTTT.

The rearrangement joins TRBV28 to TRBJ2-5; perhaps TRBD1 as D (6 bases). The germline V and J ends were trimmed by 8 bases and 4 bases, with 14 bases remaining between them. Germline CDR1 reads MDHEN; CDR2 reads SYDVKM. The CDR3 loop spans 13 amino acids. The CDR3 DNA reads TGTGCCAGCCTATTAGGGGGTGGAGAGACCCAGTACTTC. This codes for CASLLGGGETQYF.

The chain couples TRBV10-3 to TRBJ2-3; 7 bases align to TRBD1. CDR3 length: 16 residues. V lost 3 bases to trimming and J lost 2 bases; unmatched junction nucleotides: 8. Germline assignment: CDR1 ENHRY and CDR2 SYGVKD. CDR3 coding DNA: TGTGCCATCAGTGATTTCCTGGGACAGAACACAGATACGCAGTATTTT. This gives the protein CAISDFLGQNTDTQYF.

This clone showed up just a few times. The chain carries TRBV28 and TRBJ1-6; a possible D gene is TRBD1 (6 bases). CDR1 is MDHEN and CDR2 is SYDVKM in the germline V gene. The CDR3 contains 14 residues. V was clipped by 1 base and J by 7 bases, with 8 bases between them. The CDR3 bases are TGTGCCAGCAGTTTATACAGGGTCAATTCACCCCTCCACTTT. Translated: CASSLYRVNSPLHF.

The V gene is TRBV20-1, the J gene TRBJ1-4, with 7 bases identical to TRBD1. Germline V CDR1 and CDR2: DFQATT, SNEGSKA (reference sequence). With V trimmed by 3 bases and J by 6 bases, 10 bases remained unmatched. This CDR3 has 15 residues. Here the CDR3 DNA reads TGCAGTGCTAGTCGTTGGGGACAGTTAGATGAAAAACTGTTTTTT. Translation gives CSASRWGQLDEKLFF.

This clone was observed a single time. This rearrangement joins TRBV2 to TRBJ2-2, with 9 bases lining up with TRBD2. The CDR3 spans 16 residues. V lost 4 bases, J lost 4 bases, and 7 bases stayed unmatched. The germline gives CDR1 SNHLY, CDR2 FYNNEI. The CDR3, as DNA: TGTGCCAGCAGTGGAAGCGGGGGGCGGACCACCGGGGAGCTGTTTTTT. Protein sequence: CASSGSGGRTTGELFF.

This chain uses TRBV7-2 with TRBJ2-2, with 10 positions matching TRBD2. J lost 7 bases, V lost 7 bases, and 6 bases had no gene match. This CDR3 spans 14 amino acids. CDR1 and CDR2 (germline): SGHTA, FQGNSA. The CDR3 sequence is CASNLAGEVGELFF. The DNA for the CDR3 is TGTGCCAGCAACCTAGCGGGAGAAGTCGGGGAGCTGTTTTTT.

The chain has TRBV6-6 and TRBJ2-5; 10 nucleotides agree with TRBD2. Germline-derived CDR1 and CDR2 are MNHNY and SVGAGI (reference sequence). Trimming at V came to 0 bases and at J to 11 bases, leaving 0 bases not matched to a gene. This CDR3 comprises 12 residues. For the CDR3, the DNA is TGTGCCAGCAGTTACTCGGGACTAGCGCAGTACTTC. Translation gives CASSYSGLAQYF.

This clone was seen once. The CDR3 protein is CAISVAGGSGNTEAFF. In DNA form, the CDR3 reads TGTGCCATCAGTGTGGCGGGGGGATCGGGGAACACTGAAGCTTTCTTT. This chain links TRBV10-3 with TRBJ1-1; D is possibly TRBD1 (5 bases). Trimming cost V 4 bases and J 1 base, with 16 bases left between them. Germline CDR1 ENHRY, CDR2 SYGVKD. CDR3 length: 16 residues.

The DNA for the CDR3 is TGCGCCAGCAGCAACGACAGGGCGGGTAGTCAGCCCCAGCATTTT. It yields the protein CASSNDRAGSQPQHF. This chain connects TRBV23-1 to TRBJ1-5; 7 nucleotides line up with TRBD1. TRBV23-1 is known as an ORF, though its function is uncertain. V lost 6 bases to trimming and J lost 6 bases; unmatched junction nucleotides: 11. This CDR3 is built from 15 residues.

The rearrangement links TRBV19 to TRBJ2-1; TRBD2 matches at 12 bases. CDR1 is LNHDA and CDR2 is SQIVND in the germline V gene (reference sequence). With V trimmed by 5 bases and J by 9 bases, 8 bases remained unmatched. The CDR3 is 15 residues long. This chain's CDR3 is CASSSLAGGPGEQFF. CDR3 nucleotide sequence: TGTGCCAGTAGTTCCCTAGCGGGAGGGCCGGGTGAGCAGTTCTTC.

The J gene is TRBJ1-1, the V gene TRBV19; no firm D call. The V gene lost 5 bases and the J gene lost 0 bases, with 4 bases spanning the gap. The CDR3 consists of 12 residues. Germline V gene sequence: CDR1 LNHDA, CDR2 SQIVND (reference sequence). CDR3 bases: TGTGCCAGTAGTCCTATGAACACTGAAGCTTTCTTT. This translates into CASSPMNTEAFF.

CDR3 DNA sequence: TGCAGCGTGCCGGGACTGGAAACCTACGAGCAGTACTTC. Its translation: CSVPGLETYEQYF. The chain recombines TRBV29-1 with TRBJ2-7; D may be TRBD2 (6 bases). V lost 6 bases and J lost 2, with 14 bases in between. The CDR3 spans 13 residues. Per germline, CDR1 SQVTM and CDR2 ANQGSEA.

V gene TRBV2 combines with J gene TRBJ1-2; 8 bases map to TRBD1. With 6 bases clipped from V and 7 bases from J, the junction kept 13 bases outside the gene matches. The CDR3 has 15 residues. CDR1 is SNHLY and CDR2 is FYNNEI in the germline V gene. This chain's CDR3 is CASRMGGGQGVGYTF. DNA of the CDR3: TGTGCCAGCAGAATGGGGGGAGGACAGGGAGTTGGCTACACCTTC.

The V and J genes are TRBV5-1 and TRBJ2-1, with 9 bases fitting TRBD2. Germline V lookup: CDR1 SGHRS, CDR2 YFSETQ. The CDR3 totals 15 residues. The V and J ends lost 1 base and 5 bases, in that order; junction bases with no gene match: 4. The CDR3 is CASSLMGLADNEQFF. The CDR3 DNA sequence: TGCGCCAGCAGCTTGATGGGACTAGCTGACAATGAGCAGTTCTTC. Full variable domain (remainder filled in from reference TRBV5-1 and TRBJ2-1): KAGVTQTPRYLIKTRGQQVTLSCSPISGHRSVSWYQQTPGQGLQFLFEYFSETQRNKGNFPGRFSGRQFSNSRSEMNVSTLELGDSALYLCASSLMGLADNEQFFGPGTRLTVL.

This clone was detected once. The chain joins TRBV3-1 (or the pseudogene TRBV3-2) to TRBJ2-7; 9 bases match TRBD2. CDR1 and CDR2 (germline): LGHDT, YNNKEL (reference sequence). V lost 8 bases, J lost 0 bases, and 2 bases stayed unmatched. This CDR3 comprises 13 residues. The DNA of the CDR3 is TGTGCCAGCGAGACTAGCGGCTCCTACGAGCAGTACTTC. As protein: CASETSGSYEQYF.

This chain uses TRBV6-6 with TRBJ2-7; 8 bases agree with TRBD1. The CDR3 is made up of 13 amino acids. Unmatched junction bases numbered 8, after V lost 10 bases and J lost 3 bases. The germline gives CDR1 MNHNY, CDR2 SVGAGI (reference sequence). CDR3 nucleotide sequence: TGTGCCATAGCCAGGGGGCCCCTCTACGAGCAGTACTTC. Protein product: CAIARGPLYEQYF.

The chain joins TRBV6-6 to TRBJ1-1; possible D gene TRBD1, 5 bases. V dropped 6 bases and J dropped 4 bases, with 15 bases sitting between them. Per the germline V gene, CDR1 is MNHNY and CDR2 is SVGAGI (reference sequence). The length of the CDR3 is 14 residues. The CDR3 region has the DNA TGTGCCAGCAGCCCCCTAGGGGTCGGCACTGAAGCTTTCTTT. Amino acids: CASSPLGVGTEAFF.

This clone was recorded once. This chain connects TRBV7-8 to TRBJ1-6; tentatively, D is TRBD1 (5 bases). Trimming removed 5 bases at V and 5 bases at J, with 19 bases between. Germline CDR1 SGHVS, CDR2 FQNEAQ. The CDR3 sequence is 17 residues long. Here the CDR3 reads CASSPLGLDTNNSPLHF. CDR3 coding DNA: TGTGCCAGCAGCCCCTTGGGCTTGGACACTAATAATTCACCCCTCCACTTT.

The V call is TRBV3-1 (or the pseudogene TRBV3-2), the J call TRBJ2-2; no reliable D call. Germline loops: CDR1 LGHDT, CDR2 YNNKEL (reference sequence). Trimming left V 4 bases short and J 4 bases short, with 4 bases between. This CDR3 contains 12 residues. The CDR3 here is CASSPFTGELFF. DNA of the CDR3: TGTGCCAGCAGCCCTTTCACCGGGGAGCTGTTTTTT.

This sequence joins TRBV7-2 and TRBJ1-4, with TRBD1 matching over 7 bases. J gave up 2 bases and V 5 bases, and 8 bases lay outside the gene matches. Germline V gene lookup returns CDR1 SGHTA and CDR2 FQGNSA. The CDR3 loop spans 16 amino acids. In nucleotides, the CDR3 is TGTGCCAGCAGCCTCTGGACAGGAGCTACTAATGAAAAACTGTTTTTT. It translates to CASSLWTGATNEKLFF.

V usage is TRBV30 and J usage is TRBJ1-5; 11 bases map to TRBD1. CDR3 length: 15 residues. Germline-derived CDR1 and CDR2 are GTSNPN and SVGIG (reference sequence). After removal of 2 bases from V and 7 bases from J, the junction contained 7 bases not matched to a gene. The CDR3 loop reads CAWSWGTGGPQPQHF. The CDR3 bases are TGTGCCTGGAGTTGGGGGACAGGGGGACCCCAGCCCCAGCATTTT.